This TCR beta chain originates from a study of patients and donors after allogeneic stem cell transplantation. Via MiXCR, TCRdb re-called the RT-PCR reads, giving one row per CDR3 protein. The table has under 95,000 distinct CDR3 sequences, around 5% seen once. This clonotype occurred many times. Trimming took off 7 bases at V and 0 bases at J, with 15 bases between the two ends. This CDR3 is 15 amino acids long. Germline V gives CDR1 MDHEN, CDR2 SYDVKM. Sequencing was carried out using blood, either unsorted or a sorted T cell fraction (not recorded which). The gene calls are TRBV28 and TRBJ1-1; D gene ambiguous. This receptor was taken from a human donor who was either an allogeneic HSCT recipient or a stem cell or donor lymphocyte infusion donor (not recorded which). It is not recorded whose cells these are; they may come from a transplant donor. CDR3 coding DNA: TGTGCCAGCACCTTAGACGGCGGGATGAACACTGAAGCTTTCTTT. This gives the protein CASTLDGGMNTEAFF.